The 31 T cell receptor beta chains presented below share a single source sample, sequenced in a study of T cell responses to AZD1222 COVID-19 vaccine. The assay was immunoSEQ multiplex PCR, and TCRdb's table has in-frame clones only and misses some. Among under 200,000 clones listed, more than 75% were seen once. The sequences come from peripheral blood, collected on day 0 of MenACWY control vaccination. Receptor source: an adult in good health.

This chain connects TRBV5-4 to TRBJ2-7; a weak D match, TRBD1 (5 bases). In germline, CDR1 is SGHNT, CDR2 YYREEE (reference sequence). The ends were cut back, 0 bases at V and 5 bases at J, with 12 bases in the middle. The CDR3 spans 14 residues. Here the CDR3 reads CASSLGPGWDEQYF. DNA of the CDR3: TGTGCCAGCAGCTTGGGGCCAGGGTGGGACGAGCAGTACTTC.

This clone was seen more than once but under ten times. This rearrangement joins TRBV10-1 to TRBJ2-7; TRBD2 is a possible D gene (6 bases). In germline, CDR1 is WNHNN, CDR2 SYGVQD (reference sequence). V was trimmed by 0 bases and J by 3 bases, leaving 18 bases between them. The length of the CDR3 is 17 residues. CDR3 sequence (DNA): TGCGCCAGCAGTGAGTCGATCTGGGGGGTTCAAGTCTACGAGCAGTACTTC. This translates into CASSESIWGVQVYEQYF.

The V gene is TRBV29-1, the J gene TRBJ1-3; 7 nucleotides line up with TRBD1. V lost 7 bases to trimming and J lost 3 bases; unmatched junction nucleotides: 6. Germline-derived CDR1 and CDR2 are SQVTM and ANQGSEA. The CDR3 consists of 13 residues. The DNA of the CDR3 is TGCAGCGCACAGGCAGGGGGTGGAAACACCATATATTTT. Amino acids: CSAQAGGGNTIYF.

The CDR3 spells CASIRPEAFF. The CDR3, as DNA: TGTGCCAGTATCCGACCTGAAGCTTTCTTT. The chain couples TRBV19 to TRBJ1-1; D remains ambiguous. The CDR3 length is 10 residues. Deletions cut 7 bases from V and 6 bases from J, with 6 bases between. The germline CDR1 and CDR2 sequences are LNHDA and SQIVND (reference sequence). Full variable domain (remainder filled in from reference TRBV19 and TRBJ1-1): DGGITQSPKYLFRKEGQNVTLSCEQNLNHDAMYWYRQDPGQGLRLIYYSQIVNDFQKGDIAEGYSVSREKKESFPLTVTSAQKNPTAFYLCASIRPEAFFGQGTRLTVV.

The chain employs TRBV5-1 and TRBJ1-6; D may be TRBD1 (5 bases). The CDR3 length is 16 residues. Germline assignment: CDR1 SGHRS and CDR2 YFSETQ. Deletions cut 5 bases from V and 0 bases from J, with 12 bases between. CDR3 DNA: TGCGCCAGCAGTTCCCATCAGGGCTCCTATAATTCACCCCTCCACTTT. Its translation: CASSSHQGSYNSPLHF.

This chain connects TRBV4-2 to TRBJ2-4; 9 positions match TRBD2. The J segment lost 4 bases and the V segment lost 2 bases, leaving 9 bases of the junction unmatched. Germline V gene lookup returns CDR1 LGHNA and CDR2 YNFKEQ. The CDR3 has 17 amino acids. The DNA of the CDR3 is TGTGCCAGCAGCCAACTACCCGGGACTAGCTCAAAAAACATTCAGTACTTC. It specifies CASSQLPGTSSKNIQYF.

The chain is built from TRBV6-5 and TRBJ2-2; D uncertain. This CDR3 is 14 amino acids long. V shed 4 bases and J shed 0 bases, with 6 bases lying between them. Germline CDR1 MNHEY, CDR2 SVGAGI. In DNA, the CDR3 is TGTGCCAGCAGTTTGGTCGCGAACACCGGGGAGCTGTTTTTT. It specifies CASSLVANTGELFF.

The CDR3 here is CASSPILDSPLHF. CDR3 nucleotide sequence: TGTGCCAGCAGCCCTATCCTCGATTCACCCCTCCACTTT. This chain uses TRBV7-2 with TRBJ1-6; D remains unclear. Germline values: CDR1 SGHTA, CDR2 FQGNSA. V dropped 5 bases and J dropped 8 bases, with 10 bases sitting between them. The CDR3 sequence is 13 residues long. Combining the CDR3 with reference TRBV7-2 and TRBJ1-6 gives the whole variable domain GAGVSQSPSNKVTEKGKDVELRCDPISGHTALYWYRQSLGQGLEFLIYFQGNSAPDKSGLPSDRFSAERTGGSVSTLTIQRTQQEDSAVYLCASSPILDSPLHFGNGTRLTVT.

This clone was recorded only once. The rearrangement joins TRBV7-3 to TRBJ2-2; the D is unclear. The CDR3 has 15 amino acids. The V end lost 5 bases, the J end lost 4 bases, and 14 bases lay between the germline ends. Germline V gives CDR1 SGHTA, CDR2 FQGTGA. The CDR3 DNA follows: TGTGCCAGCAGCCATAGGCGTTCGGGCACCGGGGAGCTGTTTTTT. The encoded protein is CASSHRRSGTGELFF.

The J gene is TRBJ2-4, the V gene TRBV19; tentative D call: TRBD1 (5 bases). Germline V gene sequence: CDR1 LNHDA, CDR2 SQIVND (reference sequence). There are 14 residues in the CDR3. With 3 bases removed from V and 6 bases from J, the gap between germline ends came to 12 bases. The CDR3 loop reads CASSIGSQGNIQYF. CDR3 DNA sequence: TGTGCCAGTAGTATCGGATCTCAGGGAAACATTCAGTACTTC. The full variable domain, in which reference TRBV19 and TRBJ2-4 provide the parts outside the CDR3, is DGGITQSPKYLFRKEGQNVTLSCEQNLNHDAMYWYRQDPGQGLRLIYYSQIVNDFQKGDIAEGYSVSREKKESFPLTVTSAQKNPTAFYLCASSIGSQGNIQYFGAGTRLSVL.

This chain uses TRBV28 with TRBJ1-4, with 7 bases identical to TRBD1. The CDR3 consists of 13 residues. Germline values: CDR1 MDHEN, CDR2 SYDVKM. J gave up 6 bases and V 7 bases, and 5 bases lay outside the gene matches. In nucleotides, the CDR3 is TGTGCCAGCAACCAGGGGGATCATGAAAAACTGTTTTTT. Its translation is CASNQGDHEKLFF.

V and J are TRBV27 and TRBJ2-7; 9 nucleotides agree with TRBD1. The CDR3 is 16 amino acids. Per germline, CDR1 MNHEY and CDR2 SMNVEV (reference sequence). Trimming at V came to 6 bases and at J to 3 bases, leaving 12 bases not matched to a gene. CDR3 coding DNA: TGTGCCAGCAGATCAGATCGGACAGGGGTGGGCTACGAGCAGTACTTC. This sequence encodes CASRSDRTGVGYEQYF.

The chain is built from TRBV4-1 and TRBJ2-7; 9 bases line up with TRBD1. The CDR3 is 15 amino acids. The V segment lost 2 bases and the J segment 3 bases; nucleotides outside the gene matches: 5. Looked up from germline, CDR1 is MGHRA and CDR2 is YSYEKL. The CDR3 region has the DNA TGCGCCAGCAGCCAAAGGGACAGGGAGGGCTACGAGCAGTACTTC. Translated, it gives CASSQRDREGYEQYF.

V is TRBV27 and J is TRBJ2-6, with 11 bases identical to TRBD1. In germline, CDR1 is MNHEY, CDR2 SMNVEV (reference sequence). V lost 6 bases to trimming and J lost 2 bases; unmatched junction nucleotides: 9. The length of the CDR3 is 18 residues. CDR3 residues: CASSPADRGHTGANVLTF. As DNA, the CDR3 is TGTGCCAGCAGCCCCGCGGACAGGGGGCACACTGGGGCCAACGTCCTGACTTTC. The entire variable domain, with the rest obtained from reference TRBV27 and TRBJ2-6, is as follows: EAQVTQNPRYLITVTGKKLTVTCSQNMNHEYMSWYRQDPGLGLRQIYYSMNVEVTDKGDVPEGYKVSRKEKRNFPLILESPSPNQTSLYFCASSPADRGHTGANVLTFGAGSRLTVL.

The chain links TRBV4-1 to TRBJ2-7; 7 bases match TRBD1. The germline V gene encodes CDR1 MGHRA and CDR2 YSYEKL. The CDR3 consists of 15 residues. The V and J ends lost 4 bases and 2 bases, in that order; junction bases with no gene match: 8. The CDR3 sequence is CASSLRPGGTYEQYF. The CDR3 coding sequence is TGCGCCAGCAGCCTTCGGCCAGGGGGAACCTACGAGCAGTACTTC.

The CDR3 spells CASSLDGSVRRDLHF. The CDR3 DNA is TGTGCCAGCAGCTTAGACGGGTCGGTCCGGCGGGACCTCCACTTT. The chain is built from TRBV11-2 and TRBJ1-6; D unresolved. The germline V gene encodes CDR1 SGHAT and CDR2 FQNNGV. V was trimmed by 0 bases and J by 15 bases, leaving 18 bases between them. CDR3 size: 15 residues.

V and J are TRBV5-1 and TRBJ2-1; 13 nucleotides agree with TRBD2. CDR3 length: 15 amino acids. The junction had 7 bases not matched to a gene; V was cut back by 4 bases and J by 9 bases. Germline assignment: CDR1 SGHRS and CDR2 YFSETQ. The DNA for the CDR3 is TGCGCCAGCAGCCCTACTAGCGGGGGGGCAGGTGAGCAGTTCTTC. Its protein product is CASSPTSGGAGEQFF.

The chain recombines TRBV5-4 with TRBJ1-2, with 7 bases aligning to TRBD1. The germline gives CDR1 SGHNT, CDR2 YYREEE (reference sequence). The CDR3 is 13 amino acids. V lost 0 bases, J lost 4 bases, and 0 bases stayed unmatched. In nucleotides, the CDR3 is TGTGCCAGCAGCTTGGACAGGGGCTATGGCTACACCTTC. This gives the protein CASSLDRGYGYTF.

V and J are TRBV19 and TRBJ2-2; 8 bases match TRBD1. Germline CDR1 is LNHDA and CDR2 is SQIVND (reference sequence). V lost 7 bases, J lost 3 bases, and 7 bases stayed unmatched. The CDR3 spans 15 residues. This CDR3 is CASNRGTGHTGELFF. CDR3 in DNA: TGTGCCAGTAATCGAGGGACAGGCCACACCGGGGAGCTGTTTTTT.

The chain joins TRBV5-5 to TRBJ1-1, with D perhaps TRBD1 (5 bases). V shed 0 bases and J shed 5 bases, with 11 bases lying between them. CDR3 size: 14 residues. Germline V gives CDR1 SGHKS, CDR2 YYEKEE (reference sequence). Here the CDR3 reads CASSLAQGGTEAFF. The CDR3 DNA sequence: TGTGCCAGCAGCTTGGCCCAGGGCGGTACTGAAGCTTTCTTT.

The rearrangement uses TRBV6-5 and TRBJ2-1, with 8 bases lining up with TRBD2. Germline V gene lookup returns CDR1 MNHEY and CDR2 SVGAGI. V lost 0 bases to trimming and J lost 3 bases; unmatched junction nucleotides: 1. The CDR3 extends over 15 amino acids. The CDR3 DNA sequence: TGTGCCAGCAGTTACTCGGGACTAGTCTACAATGAGCAGTTCTTC. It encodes CASSYSGLVYNEQFF.

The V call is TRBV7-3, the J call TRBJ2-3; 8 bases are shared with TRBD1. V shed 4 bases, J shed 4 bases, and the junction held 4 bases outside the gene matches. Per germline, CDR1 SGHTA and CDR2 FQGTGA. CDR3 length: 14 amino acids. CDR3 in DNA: TGTGCCAGCAGCTCCGGACAGGGCGCAGATACGCAGTATTTT. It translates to CASSSGQGADTQYF.

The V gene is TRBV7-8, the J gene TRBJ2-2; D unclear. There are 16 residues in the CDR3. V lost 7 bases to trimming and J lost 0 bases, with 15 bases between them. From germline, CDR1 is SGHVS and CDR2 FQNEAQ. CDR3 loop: CASTASRVSNTGELFF. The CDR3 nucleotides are TGTGCCAGCACCGCGTCTAGGGTTTCGAACACCGGGGAGCTGTTTTTT.

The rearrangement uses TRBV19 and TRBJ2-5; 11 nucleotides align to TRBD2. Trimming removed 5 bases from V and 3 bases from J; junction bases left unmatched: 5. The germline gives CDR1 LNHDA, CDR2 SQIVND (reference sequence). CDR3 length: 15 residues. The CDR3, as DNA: TGTGCCAGTAGTCTTTTGACTAGCGGGAAAGAGACCCAGTACTTC. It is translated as CASSLLTSGKETQYF. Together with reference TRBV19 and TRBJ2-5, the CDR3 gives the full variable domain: DGGITQSPKYLFRKEGQNVTLSCEQNLNHDAMYWYRQDPGQGLRLIYYSQIVNDFQKGDIAEGYSVSREKKESFPLTVTSAQKNPTAFYLCASSLLTSGKETQYFGPGTRLLVL.

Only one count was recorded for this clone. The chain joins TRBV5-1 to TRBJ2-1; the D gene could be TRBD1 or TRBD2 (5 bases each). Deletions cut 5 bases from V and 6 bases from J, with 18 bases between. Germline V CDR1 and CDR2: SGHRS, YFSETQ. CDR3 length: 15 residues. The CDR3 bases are TGCGCCAGCAGTCCGATGAGGGGAGCTGTCAATGAGCAGTTCTTC. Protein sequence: CASSPMRGAVNEQFF. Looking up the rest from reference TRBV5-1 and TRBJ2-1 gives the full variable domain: KAGVTQTPRYLIKTRGQQVTLSCSPISGHRSVSWYQQTPGQGLQFLFEYFSETQRNKGNFPGRFSGRQFSNSRSEMNVSTLELGDSALYLCASSPMRGAVNEQFFGPGTRLTVL.

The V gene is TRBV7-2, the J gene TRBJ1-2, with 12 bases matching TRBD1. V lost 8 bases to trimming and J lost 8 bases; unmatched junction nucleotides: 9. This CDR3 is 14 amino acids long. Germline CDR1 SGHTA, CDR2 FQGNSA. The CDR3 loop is CASGKGDRGRGYTF. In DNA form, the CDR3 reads TGTGCCAGCGGGAAGGGGGACAGGGGGCGAGGCTACACCTTC. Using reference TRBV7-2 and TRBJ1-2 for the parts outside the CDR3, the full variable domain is GAGVSQSPSNKVTEKGKDVELRCDPISGHTALYWYRQSLGQGLEFLIYFQGNSAPDKSGLPSDRFSAERTGGSVSTLTIQRTQQEDSAVYLCASGKGDRGRGYTFGSGTRLTVV.

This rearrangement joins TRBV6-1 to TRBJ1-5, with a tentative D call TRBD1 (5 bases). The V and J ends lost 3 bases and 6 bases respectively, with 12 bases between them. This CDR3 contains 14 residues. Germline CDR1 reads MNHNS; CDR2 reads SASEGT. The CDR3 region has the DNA TGTGCCAGCAGTGACGCAGGGTTAGGTCAGCCCCAGCATTTT. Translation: CASSDAGLGQPQHF.

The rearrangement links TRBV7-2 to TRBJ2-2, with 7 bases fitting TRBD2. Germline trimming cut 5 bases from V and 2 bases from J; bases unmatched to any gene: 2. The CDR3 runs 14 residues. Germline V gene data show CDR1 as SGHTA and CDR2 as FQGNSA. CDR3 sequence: CASSRDYNTGELFF. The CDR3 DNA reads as TGTGCCAGCAGCCGGGACTATAACACCGGGGAGCTGTTTTTT.

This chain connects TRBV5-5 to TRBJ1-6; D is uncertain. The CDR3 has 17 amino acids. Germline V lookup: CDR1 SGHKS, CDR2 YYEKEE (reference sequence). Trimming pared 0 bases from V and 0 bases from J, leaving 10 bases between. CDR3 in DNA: TGTGCCAGCAGCTTGGTAGCGGCGAGCTCCTATAATTCACCCCTCCACTTT. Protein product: CASSLVAASSYNSPLHF.

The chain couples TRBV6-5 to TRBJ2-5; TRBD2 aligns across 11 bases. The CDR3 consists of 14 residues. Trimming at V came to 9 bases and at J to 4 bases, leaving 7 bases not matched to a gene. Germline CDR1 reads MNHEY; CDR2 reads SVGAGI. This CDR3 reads CARLAGVAGETQYF. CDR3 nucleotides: TGTGCCAGACTAGCGGGAGTTGCCGGAGAGACCCAGTACTTC.

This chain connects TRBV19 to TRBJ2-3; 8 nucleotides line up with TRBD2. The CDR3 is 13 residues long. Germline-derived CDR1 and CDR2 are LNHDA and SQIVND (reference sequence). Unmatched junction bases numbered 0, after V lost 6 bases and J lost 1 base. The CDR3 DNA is TGTGCCAGTAGCGGGGGGGGCACAGATACGCAGTATTTT. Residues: CASSGGGTDTQYF.